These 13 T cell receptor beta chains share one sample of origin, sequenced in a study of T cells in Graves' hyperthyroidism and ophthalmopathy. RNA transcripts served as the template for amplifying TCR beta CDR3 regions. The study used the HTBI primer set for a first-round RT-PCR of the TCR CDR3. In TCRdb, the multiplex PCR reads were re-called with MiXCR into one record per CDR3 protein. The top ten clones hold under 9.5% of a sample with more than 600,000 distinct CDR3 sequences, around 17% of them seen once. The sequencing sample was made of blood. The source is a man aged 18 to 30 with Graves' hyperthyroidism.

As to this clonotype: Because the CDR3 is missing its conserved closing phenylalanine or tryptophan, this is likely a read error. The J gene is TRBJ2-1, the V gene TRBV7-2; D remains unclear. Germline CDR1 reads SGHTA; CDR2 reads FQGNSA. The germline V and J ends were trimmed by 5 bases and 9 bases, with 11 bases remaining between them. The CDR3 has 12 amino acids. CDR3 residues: CASSHFGGEQFL. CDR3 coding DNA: TGTGCCAGCAGCCACTTTGGTGGTGAGCAGTTCCTC.

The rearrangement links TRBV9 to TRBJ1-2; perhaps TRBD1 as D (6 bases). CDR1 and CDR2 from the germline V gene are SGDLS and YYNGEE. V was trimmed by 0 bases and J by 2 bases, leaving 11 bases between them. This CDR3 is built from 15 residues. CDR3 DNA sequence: TGTGCCAGCAGCGTAGCGTCGGGGGGCAACTATGGCTACACCTTC. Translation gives CASSVASGGNYGYTF.

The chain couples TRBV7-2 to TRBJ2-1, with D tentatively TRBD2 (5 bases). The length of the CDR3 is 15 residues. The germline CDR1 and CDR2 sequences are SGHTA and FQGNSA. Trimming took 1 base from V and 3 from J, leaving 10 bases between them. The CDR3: CASSLGTPVYNEQFF. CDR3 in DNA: TGTGCCAGCAGCTTAGGGACTCCGGTCTACAATGAGCAGTTCTTC.

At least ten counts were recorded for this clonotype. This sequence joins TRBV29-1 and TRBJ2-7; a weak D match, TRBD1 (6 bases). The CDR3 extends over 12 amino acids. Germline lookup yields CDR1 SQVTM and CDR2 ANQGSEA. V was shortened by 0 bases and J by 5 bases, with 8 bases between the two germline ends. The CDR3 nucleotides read TGCAGCGTTGAAGACAGGGGCGACGAGCAGTACTTC. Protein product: CSVEDRGDEQYF.

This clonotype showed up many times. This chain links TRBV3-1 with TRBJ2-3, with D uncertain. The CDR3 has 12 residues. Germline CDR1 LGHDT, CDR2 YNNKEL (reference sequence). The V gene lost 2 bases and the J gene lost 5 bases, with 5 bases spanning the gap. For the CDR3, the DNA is TGTGCCAGCAGCCAAACACGAGATACGCAGTATTTT. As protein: CASSQTRDTQYF.

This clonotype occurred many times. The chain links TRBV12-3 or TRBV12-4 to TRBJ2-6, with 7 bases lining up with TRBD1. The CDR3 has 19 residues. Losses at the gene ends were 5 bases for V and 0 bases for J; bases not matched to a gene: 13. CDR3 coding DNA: TGTGCCAGCAGTGGCCCGGGCAGGGGGTATAGCTCTGGGGCCAACGTCCTGACTTTC. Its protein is CASSGPGRGYSSGANVLTF.

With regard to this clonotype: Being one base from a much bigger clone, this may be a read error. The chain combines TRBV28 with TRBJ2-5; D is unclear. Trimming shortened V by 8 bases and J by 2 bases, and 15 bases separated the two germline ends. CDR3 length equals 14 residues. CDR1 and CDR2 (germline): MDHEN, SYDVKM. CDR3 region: CASLPAEHQETQYF. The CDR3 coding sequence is TGTGCCAGCTTGCCGGCGGAGCATCAAGAGACCCAGTACTTC.

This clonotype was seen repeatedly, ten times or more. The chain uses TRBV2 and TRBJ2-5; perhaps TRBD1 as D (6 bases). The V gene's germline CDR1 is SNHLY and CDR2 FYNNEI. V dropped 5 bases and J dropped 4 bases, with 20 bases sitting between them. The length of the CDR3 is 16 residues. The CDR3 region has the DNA TGTGCCAGCAGTACTAATGGGGGCCTCCTCGGAGAGACCCAGTACTTC. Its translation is CASSTNGGLLGETQYF. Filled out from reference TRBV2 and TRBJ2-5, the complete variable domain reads EPEVTQTPSHQVTQMGQEVILRCVPISNHLYFYWYRQILGQKVEFLVSFYNNEISEKSEIFDDQFSVERPDGSNFTLKIRSTKLEDSAMYFCASSTNGGLLGETQYFGPGTRLLVL.

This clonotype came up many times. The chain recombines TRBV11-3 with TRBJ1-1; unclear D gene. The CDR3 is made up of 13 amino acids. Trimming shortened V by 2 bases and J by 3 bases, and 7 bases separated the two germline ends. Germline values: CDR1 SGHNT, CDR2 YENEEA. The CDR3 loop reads CASSLNGDTEAFF. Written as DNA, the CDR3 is TGTGCCAGCAGCTTAAATGGGGACACTGAAGCTTTCTTT. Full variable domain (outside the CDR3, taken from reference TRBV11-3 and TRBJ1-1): EAGVVQSPRYKIIEKKQPVAFWCNPISGHNTLYWYLQNLGQGPELLIRYENEEAVDDSQLPKDRFSAERLKGVDSTLKIQPAELGDSAVYLCASSLNGDTEAFFGQGTRLTVV.

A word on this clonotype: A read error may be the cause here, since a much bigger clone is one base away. DNA of the CDR3: TGTGCTAGTGGTTCGCCCGGGCCTAGCGGGAGTATCTCTAATAATGAGCAGTTCTTC. Its protein is CASGSPGPSGSISNNEQFF. The V gene is TRBV12-5, the J gene TRBJ2-1; TRBD2 agrees at 10 bases. The CDR3 length is 19 residues. J was trimmed by 7 bases and V by 4 bases; bases with no gene match: 19. Looked up from germline, CDR1 is LGHNT and CDR2 is FRNRAP.

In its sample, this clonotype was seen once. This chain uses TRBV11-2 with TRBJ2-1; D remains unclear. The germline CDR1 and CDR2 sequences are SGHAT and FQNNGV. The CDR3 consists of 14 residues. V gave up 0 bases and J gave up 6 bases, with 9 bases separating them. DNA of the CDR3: TGTGCCAGCAGCTTAGATCTCTTGGCCAATGAGCAGTTCTTC. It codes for CASSLDLLANEQFF.

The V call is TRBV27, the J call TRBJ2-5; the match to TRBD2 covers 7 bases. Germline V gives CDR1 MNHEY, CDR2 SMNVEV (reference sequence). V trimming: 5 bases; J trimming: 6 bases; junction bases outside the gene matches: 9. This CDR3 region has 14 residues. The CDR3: CASSPLAVGKTQYF. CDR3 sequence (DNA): TGTGCCAGCAGTCCTCTAGCGGTGGGGAAGACCCAGTACTTC.

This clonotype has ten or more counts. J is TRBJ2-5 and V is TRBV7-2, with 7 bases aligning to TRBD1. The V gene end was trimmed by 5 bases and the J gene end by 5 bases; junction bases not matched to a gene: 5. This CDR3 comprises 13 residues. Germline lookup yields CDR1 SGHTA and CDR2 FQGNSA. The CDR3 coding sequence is TGTGCCAGCAGCCTACAGGGGCGGGAGACCCAGTACTTC. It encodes CASSLQGRETQYF.